A single sample gave rise to the 22 T cell receptor beta chains below, sequenced in a study of somatic mutations in cytotoxic T cells in rheumatoid arthritis. The table came from immunoSEQ multiplex PCR; TCRdb's copy has only in-frame clones and leaves some out. Found here are roughly 20,000 clones, about two thirds of them singletons; the top ten hold roughly 18%. Sequences were obtained from CD8+ T cells sorted from blood. The receptors shown here come from an adult with rheumatoid arthritis.

The chain employs TRBV7-6 and TRBJ2-1; D possibly corresponds to TRBD2 (6 bases). The length of the CDR3 is 14 residues. Germline values: CDR1 SGHVS, CDR2 FNYEAQ. V was cut by 6 bases and J by 2 bases, with 11 bases left in between. CDR3 DNA sequence: TGTGCCAGCAGTTTTAGCGGAGCCTACAATGAGCAGTTCTTC. Its translation is CASSFSGAYNEQFF.

This chain joins TRBV7-9 and TRBJ2-2; possible D gene TRBD2, 6 bases. CDR1 and CDR2 (germline): SEHNR, FQNEAQ (reference sequence). CDR3 size: 13 residues. V shed 3 bases and J shed 4 bases, with 6 bases lying between them. The CDR3 sequence: CASSFGGTGELFF. The CDR3 DNA reads TGTGCCAGCAGCTTCGGGGGCACCGGGGAGCTGTTTTTT.

The table lists this clone with a few counts. This chain connects TRBV6-5 to TRBJ1-6; possibly TRBD1 for D (6 bases). Germline V gene lookup returns CDR1 MNHEY and CDR2 SVGAGI. Deletions cut 0 bases from V and 9 bases from J, with 12 bases between. The CDR3 sequence is 15 residues long. The CDR3 DNA reads TGTGCCAGCAGTTACTCGGGGGCGGAGGGTTCACCCCTCCACTTT. Residues: CASSYSGAEGSPLHF.

Relative to its sample, this clone is medium-sized. J is TRBJ1-1 and V is TRBV4-1; D ambiguous. Trimming cost V 3 bases and J 3 bases, with 14 bases left between them. CDR3 length: 15 amino acids. Germline V lookup: CDR1 MGHRA, CDR2 YSYEKL. CDR3 DNA sequence: TGCGCCAGCAGCCAGACGAGGGTTGGGGACACTGAAGCTTTCTTT. Its protein is CASSQTRVGDTEAFF.

This chain joins TRBV6-4 and TRBJ1-2, with TRBD1 identical over 9 bases. The CDR3 has 16 residues. Trimming at V came to 8 bases and at J to 0 bases, leaving 10 bases not matched to a gene. Germline lookup yields CDR1 MRHNA and CDR2 SNTAGT. This CDR3 is CASPEGQGLTNYGYTF. In DNA, the CDR3 is TGTGCCAGCCCAGAAGGACAGGGGTTAACTAACTATGGCTACACCTTC.

V gene TRBV4-3 combines with J gene TRBJ1-2; TRBD1 agrees at 8 bases. Trimming cost V 0 bases and J 6 bases; bases outside gene matches: 12. Per the germline V gene, CDR1 is LGHNA and CDR2 is YSLEER. The CDR3 consists of 17 residues. The DNA for the CDR3 is TGCGCCAGCAGCCAAGATCGACAGGGGAGGAGTAGGAATGGCTACACCTTC. Translation gives CASSQDRQGRSRNGYTF.

This clone appeared once. The chain links TRBV5-6 to TRBJ2-1; D perhaps matches TRBD1 (6 bases). Germline V gene data show CDR1 as SGHDT and CDR2 as YYEEEE. V was cut by 4 bases and J by 3 bases, with 14 bases left in between. The CDR3 covers 15 residues. CDR3 residues: CASSPTDRFYNEQFF. DNA of the CDR3: TGTGCCAGCAGCCCAACTGACAGGTTCTACAATGAGCAGTTCTTC. Combining the CDR3 with reference TRBV5-6 and TRBJ2-1 gives the whole variable domain DAGVTQSPTHLIKTRGQQVTLRCSPKSGHDTVSWYQQALGQGPQFIFQYYEEEERQRGNFPDRFSGHQFPNYSSELNVNALLLGDSALYLCASSPTDRFYNEQFFGPGTRLTVL.

A note on this clone: This sample includes further DNA sequences coding for the same CDR3. V and J are TRBV2 and TRBJ2-7, with D hard to call. Germline CDR1 is SNHLY and CDR2 is FYNNEI. The V end was cut by 3 bases, the J end by 3 bases, with 3 bases between. CDR3 size: 11 residues. Written as DNA, the CDR3 is TGTGCCAGCAGTGACAGCTACGAGCAGTACTTC. Its translation is CASSDSYEQYF. Full variable domain (rest looked up from reference TRBV2 and TRBJ2-7): EPEVTQTPSHQVTQMGQEVILRCVPISNHLYFYWYRQILGQKVEFLVSFYNNEISEKSEIFDDQFSVERPDGSNFTLKIRSTKLEDSAMYFCASSDSYEQYFGPGTRLTVT.

This sequence joins TRBV9 and TRBJ1-1; a weak D match, TRBD1 (6 bases). The CDR3 extends over 15 amino acids. Germline assignment: CDR1 SGDLS and CDR2 YYNGEE. Trimming shortened V by 3 bases and J by 1 base, and 13 bases separated the two germline ends. The CDR3 reads CASSGFWTENTEAFF. CDR3 bases: TGTGCCAGCAGCGGATTCTGGACAGAGAACACTGAAGCTTTCTTT.

V gene TRBV10-3 combines with J gene TRBJ2-5, with D tentatively TRBD1 (5 bases). The germline V and J ends were trimmed by 9 bases and 4 bases, with 12 bases remaining between them. In germline, CDR1 is ENHRY, CDR2 SYGVKD. CDR3 length: 12 amino acids. The CDR3 nucleotides read TGTGCCATACAGGAGCCTCCAGAGACCCAGTACTTC. As protein: CAIQEPPETQYF.

This chain joins TRBV28 and TRBJ2-5; 9 positions agree with TRBD1. Germline trimming cut 6 bases from V and 5 bases from J; bases unmatched to any gene: 7. In germline, CDR1 is MDHEN, CDR2 SYDVKM. The CDR3 runs 14 residues. The CDR3 loop reads CASRLRTGEETQYF. CDR3 sequence (DNA): TGTGCCAGCAGACTACGGACAGGGGAGGAGACCCAGTACTTC.

This rearrangement joins TRBV28 to TRBJ2-7; maybe TRBD2 (6 bases). The germline gives CDR1 MDHEN, CDR2 SYDVKM. V lost 4 bases, J lost 2 bases, and 18 bases lay in between. The CDR3 is 16 amino acids. The CDR3 coding sequence is TGTGCCAGCAGTTGGGCGTGGAGGGAAGGAGCCTACGAGCAGTACTTC. The encoded protein is CASSWAWREGAYEQYF.

The chain combines TRBV10-3 with TRBJ2-7, with D perhaps being TRBD1 or TRBD2 (5 bases each). Between the trimmed V and J ends, which lost 4 bases and 5 bases, there was a span of 6 bases. The CDR3 consists of 11 residues. CDR1 is ENHRY and CDR2 is SYGVKD in the germline V gene. The CDR3 coding sequence is TGTGCCATCAGTGGAGGGGACGAGCAGTACTTC. Amino acid sequence: CAISGGDEQYF.

This sequence joins TRBV7-3 and TRBJ2-2; 7 bases fit TRBD2. Per germline, CDR1 SGHTA and CDR2 FQGTGA. This CDR3 contains 14 residues. V lost 3 bases and J lost 6; bases outside the gene matches: 4. In nucleotides, the CDR3 is TGTGCCAGCAGCTTCGGACTAGTCCCCGGGGAGCTGTTTTTT. Amino acid sequence: CASSFGLVPGELFF.

This sequence joins TRBV27 and TRBJ1-1; D call uncertain. The CDR3 covers 14 residues. The V gene's germline CDR1 is MNHEY and CDR2 SMNVEV (reference sequence). Trimming left V 3 bases short and J 5 bases short, with 13 bases between. In DNA form, the CDR3 reads TGTGCCAGCAGTTTCCAGTTTTTAGGGACTGAAGCTTTCTTT. Its translation: CASSFQFLGTEAFF.

The chain uses TRBV6-5 and TRBJ1-5; 8 bases are a match to TRBD1. The CDR3 totals 14 residues. Unmatched junction bases numbered 1, after V lost 2 bases and J lost 4 bases. The germline V gene has CDR1 MNHEY and CDR2 SVGAGI. As DNA, the CDR3 is TGTGCCAGCAGTTACCAGGGGGCGAATCAGCCCCAGCATTTT. It yields the protein CASSYQGANQPQHF.

The chain employs TRBV5-1 and TRBJ2-7; unclear D gene. Trimming removed 0 bases at V and 3 bases at J, with 10 bases between. In germline, CDR1 is SGHRS, CDR2 YFSETQ. The CDR3 sequence is 14 residues long. The CDR3 region is CASSLGGVVYEQYF. The CDR3 DNA sequence: TGCGCCAGCAGCTTGGGGGGTGTAGTCTACGAGCAGTACTTC.

The rearrangement links TRBV5-4 to TRBJ2-7; D remains unclear. Germline-derived CDR1 and CDR2 are SGHNT and YYREEE (reference sequence). Trimming stripped 1 base from V and 0 bases from J, with 5 bases between. This CDR3 spans 13 amino acids. The CDR3 protein is CASSLWPSYEQYF. The DNA for the CDR3 is TGTGCCAGCAGCTTGTGGCCCTCCTACGAGCAGTACTTC.

The chain couples TRBV2 to TRBJ2-1; D unclear. CDR1 is SNHLY and CDR2 is FYNNEI in the germline V gene. The CDR3 has 13 amino acids. Deletions cut 4 bases from V and 3 bases from J, with 7 bases between. The CDR3 reads CASSVGSYNEQFF. In DNA, the CDR3 is TGTGCCAGCAGTGTTGGCAGCTACAATGAGCAGTTCTTC.

This clone appeared a single time. Here the CDR3 reads CASSVENSPPYEQYF. The CDR3 DNA is TGTGCCAGCAGTGTCGAAAACTCCCCACCCTACGAGCAGTACTTC. The chain joins TRBV6-1 to TRBJ2-7, with D unresolved. CDR1 and CDR2 (germline): MNHNS, SASEGT. The V gene lost 4 bases and the J gene lost 2 bases, with 15 bases spanning the gap. CDR3 length equals 15 residues.

The chain has TRBV2 and TRBJ2-7; 7 bases match TRBD1. The CDR3 extends over 15 amino acids. Trimming cost V 3 bases and J 2 bases; bases outside gene matches: 7. Germline loops: CDR1 SNHLY, CDR2 FYNNEI. The CDR3 DNA follows: TGTGCCAGCAGTGATATAGGAACAGGGGCCTACGAGCAGTACTTC. Its protein is CASSDIGTGAYEQYF.

The chain joins TRBV6-5 to TRBJ2-7; 8 positions agree with TRBD1. V lost 5 bases and J lost 4; bases outside the gene matches: 10. The CDR3 has 15 residues. Germline V lookup: CDR1 MNHEY, CDR2 SVGAGI. CDR3 bases: TGTGCCAGCAGTCGAGGGACAGGACACACTTACGAGCAGTACTTC. This sequence encodes CASSRGTGHTYEQYF.